These 10 T cell receptor beta chains share one sample of origin, sequenced in a study of CD8 T cells in Susac syndrome. RNA was extracted with the RNeasy kit, and a quantity of roughly 0.5 to 1 ug was reverse transcribed using random hexamers. TCRdb recomputed calls from the immunoSEQ multiplex PCR reads with MiXCR, one row per CDR3 protein. The sample carries about 200,000 distinct CDR3 sequences, 85% to 95% recorded once. Specimen: CD4+ T cells from PBMCs. The source of these receptors is a human donor in good health.

This rearrangement joins TRBV20-1 to TRBJ2-3; D not certain. CDR1 is DFQATT and CDR2 is SNEGSKA in the germline V gene (reference sequence). Deletions cut 5 bases from V and 1 base from J, with 7 bases between. This CDR3 spans 12 amino acids. The CDR3 DNA is TGCAGTGCTGACCGGGGCACAGATACGCAGTATTTT. It translates to CSADRGTDTQYF.

This rearrangement joins TRBV7-2 to TRBJ2-4, with D perhaps TRBD1 (6 bases). The germline V and J ends were trimmed by 5 bases and 8 bases, with 16 bases remaining between them. Per germline, CDR1 SGHTA and CDR2 FQGNSA. CDR3 length: 14 amino acids. This chain's CDR3 is CASSTTGYLDIQYF. DNA of the CDR3: TGTGCCAGCAGCACTACAGGGTACCTAGACATTCAGTACTTC. Variable domain in full (rest from reference TRBV7-2 and TRBJ2-4): GAGVSQSPSNKVTEKGKDVELRCDPISGHTALYWYRQSLGQGLEFLIYFQGNSAPDKSGLPSDRFSAERTGGSVSTLTIQRTQQEDSAVYLCASSTTGYLDIQYFGAGTRLSVL.

This clonotype was counted once. The chain recombines TRBV2 with TRBJ2-3; 9 bases are shared with TRBD2. The V gene end was trimmed by 7 bases and the J gene end by 4 bases; junction bases not matched to a gene: 6. Germline loops: CDR1 SNHLY, CDR2 FYNNEI. The CDR3 loop spans 14 amino acids. As DNA, the CDR3 is TGTGCCAGCACTCCGGGACTAGCTTCAGATACGCAGTATTTT. Protein: CASTPGLASDTQYF.

J is TRBJ2-7 and V is TRBV20-1, with D perhaps TRBD2 (6 bases). Germline lookup yields CDR1 DFQATT and CDR2 SNEGSKA (reference sequence). Trimming left V 1 base short and J 3 bases short, with 16 bases between. This CDR3 has 15 amino acids. The CDR3 protein is CSARGGGVLGYEQYF. CDR3 DNA sequence: TGCAGTGCTAGAGGAGGAGGGGTTTTGGGCTACGAGCAGTACTTC.

The chain joins TRBV3-1 to TRBJ1-1; no clear D gene. The CDR3 contains 13 residues. CDR1 LGHDT and CDR2 YNNKEL come from the germline V gene (reference sequence). V was trimmed by 2 bases and J by 4 bases, leaving 8 bases between them. The DNA of the CDR3 is TGTGCCAGCAGCCAACCAGGACTCACTGAAGCTTTCTTT. Residues: CASSQPGLTEAFF.

The rearrangement joins TRBV28 to TRBJ1-4, with D perhaps matching TRBD1 (6 bases). The CDR3 covers 15 residues. With 3 bases removed from V and 8 bases from J, the gap between germline ends came to 16 bases. Germline CDR1 reads MDHEN; CDR2 reads SYDVKM. The CDR3 bases are TGTGCCAGCAGTTTGGAAAGGGGGGTTCGGGAAAAACTGTTTTTT. It translates to CASSLERGVREKLFF. Looking up the rest from reference TRBV28 and TRBJ1-4 gives the full variable domain: DVKVTQSSRYLVKRTGEKVFLECVQDMDHENMFWYRQDPGLGLRLIYFSYDVKMKEKGDIPEGYSVSREKKERFSLILESASTNQTSMYLCASSLERGVREKLFFGSGTQLSVL.

This chain links TRBV29-1 with TRBJ1-2; D is undetermined. The CDR3 runs 11 residues. Germline V CDR1 and CDR2: SQVTM, ANQGSEA. The V end lost 3 bases, the J end lost 7 bases, and 9 bases lay between the germline ends. CDR3 sequence: CSVEKGTGYTF. The CDR3 coding sequence is TGCAGCGTTGAGAAGGGAACTGGCTACACCTTC. Combining the CDR3 with reference TRBV29-1 and TRBJ1-2 gives the whole variable domain SAVISQKPSRDICQRGTSLTIQCQVDSQVTMMFWYRQQPGQSLTLIATANQGSEATYESGFVIDKFPISRPNLTFSTLTVSNMSPEDSSIYLCSVEKGTGYTFGSGTRLTVV.

The V gene is TRBV7-9, the J gene TRBJ1-5; D call uncertain. Looked up from germline, CDR1 is SEHNR and CDR2 is FQNEAQ (reference sequence). CDR3 length: 14 residues. Trimming took 1 base from V and 7 from J, leaving 11 bases between them. The CDR3 spells CASSLDGSPQPQHF. Here the CDR3 DNA reads TGTGCCAGCAGCTTAGACGGGAGTCCGCAGCCCCAGCATTTT.

This chain joins TRBV27 and TRBJ1-4, with D perhaps matching TRBD1 (6 bases). Looked up from germline, CDR1 is MNHEY and CDR2 is SMNVEV (reference sequence). The germline V and J ends were trimmed by 0 bases and 5 bases, with 10 bases remaining between them. The CDR3 has 15 residues. The CDR3 nucleotides read TGTGCCAGCAGTTTATCGTACAGGGAAAATGAAAAACTGTTTTTT. Residues: CASSLSYRENEKLFF.

The CDR3 protein is CSARDGQSDQETQYF. The CDR3 DNA reads as TGCAGTGCTAGAGATGGGCAGTCAGACCAAGAGACCCAGTACTTC. The rearrangement uses TRBV20-1 and TRBJ2-5; D uncertain. In germline, CDR1 is DFQATT, CDR2 SNEGSKA (reference sequence). The CDR3 covers 15 residues. The V and J ends lost 0 bases and 0 bases respectively, with 11 bases between them.